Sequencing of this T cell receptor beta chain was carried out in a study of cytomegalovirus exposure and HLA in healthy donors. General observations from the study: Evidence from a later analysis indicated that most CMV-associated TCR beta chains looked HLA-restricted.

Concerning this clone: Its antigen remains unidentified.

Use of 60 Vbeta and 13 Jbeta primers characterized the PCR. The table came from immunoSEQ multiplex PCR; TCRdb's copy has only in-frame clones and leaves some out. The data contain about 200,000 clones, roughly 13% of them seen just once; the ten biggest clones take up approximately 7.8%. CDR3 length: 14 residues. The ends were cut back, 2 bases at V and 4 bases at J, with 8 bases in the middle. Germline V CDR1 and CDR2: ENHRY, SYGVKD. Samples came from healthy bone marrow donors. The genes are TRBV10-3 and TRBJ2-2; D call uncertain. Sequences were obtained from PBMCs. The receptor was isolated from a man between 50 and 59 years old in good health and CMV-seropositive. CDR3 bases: TGTGCCATCAGTGAGATCTCCCCCACCGGGGAGCTGTTTTTT. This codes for CAISEISPTGELFF.